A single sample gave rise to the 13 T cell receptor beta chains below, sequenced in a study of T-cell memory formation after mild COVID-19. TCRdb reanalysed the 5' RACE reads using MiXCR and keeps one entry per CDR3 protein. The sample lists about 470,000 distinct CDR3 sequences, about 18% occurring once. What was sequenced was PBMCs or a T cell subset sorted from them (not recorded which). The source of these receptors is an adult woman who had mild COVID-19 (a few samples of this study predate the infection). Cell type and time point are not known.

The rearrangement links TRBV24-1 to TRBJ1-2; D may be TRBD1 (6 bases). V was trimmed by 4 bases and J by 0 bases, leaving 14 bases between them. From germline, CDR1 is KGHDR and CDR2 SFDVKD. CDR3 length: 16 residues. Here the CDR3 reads CATSDPLGAANYGYTF. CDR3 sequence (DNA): TGTGCCACCAGTGACCCCTTGGGGGCAGCTAACTATGGCTACACCTTC.

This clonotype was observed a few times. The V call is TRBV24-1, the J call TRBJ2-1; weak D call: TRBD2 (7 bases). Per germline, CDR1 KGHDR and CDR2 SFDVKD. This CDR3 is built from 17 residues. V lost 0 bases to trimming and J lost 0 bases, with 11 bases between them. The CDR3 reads CATSDLRGGHSYNEQFF. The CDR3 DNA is TGTGCCACCAGTGATTTGAGGGGGGGTCACTCCTACAATGAGCAGTTCTTC.

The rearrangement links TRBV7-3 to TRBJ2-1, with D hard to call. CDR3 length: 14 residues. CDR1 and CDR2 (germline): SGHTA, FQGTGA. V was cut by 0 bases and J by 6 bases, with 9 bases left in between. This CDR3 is CASSLTGLINEQFF. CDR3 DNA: TGTGCCAGCAGCTTAACGGGATTAATCAATGAGCAGTTCTTC.

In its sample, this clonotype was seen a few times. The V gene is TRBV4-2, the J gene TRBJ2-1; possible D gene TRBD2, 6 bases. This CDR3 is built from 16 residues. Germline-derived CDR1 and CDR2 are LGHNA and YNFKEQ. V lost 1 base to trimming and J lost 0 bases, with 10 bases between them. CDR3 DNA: TGTGCCAGCAGCCAAGTAAGCGGGCTCTCCTACAATGAGCAGTTCTTC. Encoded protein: CASSQVSGLSYNEQFF.

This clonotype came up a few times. The CDR3 here is CATSTSVELDTQYF. In nucleotides, the CDR3 is TGTGCCACCAGTACTAGCGTCGAATTAGATACGCAGTATTTT. J is TRBJ2-3 and V is TRBV24-1; 7 bases align to TRBD2. Losses at the gene ends were 6 bases for V and 5 bases for J; bases not matched to a gene: 7. Per germline, CDR1 KGHDR and CDR2 SFDVKD. The CDR3 spans 14 residues.

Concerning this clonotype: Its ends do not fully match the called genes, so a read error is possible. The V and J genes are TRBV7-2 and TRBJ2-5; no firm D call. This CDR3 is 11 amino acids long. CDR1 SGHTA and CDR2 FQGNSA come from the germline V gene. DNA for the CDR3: TGTGCCAGCAGCTTACAAGGGACCCAGTACTTC. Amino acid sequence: CASSLQGTQYF.

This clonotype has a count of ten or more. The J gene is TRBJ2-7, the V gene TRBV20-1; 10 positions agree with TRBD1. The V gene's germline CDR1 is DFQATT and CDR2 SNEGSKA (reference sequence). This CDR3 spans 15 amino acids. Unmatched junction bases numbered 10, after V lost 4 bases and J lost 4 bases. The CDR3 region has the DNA TGCAGTGCTAATAGCGGGACAGGGGTACCGTACGAGCAGTACTTC. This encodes CSANSGTGVPYEQYF.

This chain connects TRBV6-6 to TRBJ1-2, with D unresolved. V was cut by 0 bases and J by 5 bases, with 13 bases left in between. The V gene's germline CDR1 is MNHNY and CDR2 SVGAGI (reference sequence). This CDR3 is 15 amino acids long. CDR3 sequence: CASSYSETLGYGYTF. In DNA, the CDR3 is TGTGCCAGCAGTTACTCTGAGACCTTAGGGTATGGCTACACCTTC.

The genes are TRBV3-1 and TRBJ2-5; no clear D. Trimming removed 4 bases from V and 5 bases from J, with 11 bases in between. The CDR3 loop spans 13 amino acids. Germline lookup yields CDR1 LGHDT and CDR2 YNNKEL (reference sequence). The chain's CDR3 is CASSRHSEETQYF. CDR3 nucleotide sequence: TGTGCCAGCAGCCGTCACAGCGAGGAGACCCAGTACTTC.

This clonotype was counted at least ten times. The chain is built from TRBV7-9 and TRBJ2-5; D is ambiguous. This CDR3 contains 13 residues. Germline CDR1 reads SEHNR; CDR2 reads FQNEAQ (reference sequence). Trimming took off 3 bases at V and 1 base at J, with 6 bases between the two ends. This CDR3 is CASSLVGQETQYF. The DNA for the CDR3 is TGTGCCAGCAGCTTGGTCGGCCAAGAGACCCAGTACTTC.

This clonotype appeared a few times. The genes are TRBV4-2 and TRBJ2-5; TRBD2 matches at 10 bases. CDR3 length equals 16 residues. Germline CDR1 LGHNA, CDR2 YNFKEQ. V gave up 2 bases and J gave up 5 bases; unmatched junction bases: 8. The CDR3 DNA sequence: TGTGCCAGCAGCCAACAAAGCGGGGGGGCTTATGAGACCCAGTACTTC. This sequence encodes CASSQQSGGAYETQYF.

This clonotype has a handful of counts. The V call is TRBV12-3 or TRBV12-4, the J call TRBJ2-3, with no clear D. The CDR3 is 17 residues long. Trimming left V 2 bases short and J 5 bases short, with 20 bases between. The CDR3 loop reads CASSLTLSLGGVDTQYF. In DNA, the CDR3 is TGTGCCAGCAGTTTAACCCTCTCTCTGGGTGGGGTAGATACGCAGTATTTT.

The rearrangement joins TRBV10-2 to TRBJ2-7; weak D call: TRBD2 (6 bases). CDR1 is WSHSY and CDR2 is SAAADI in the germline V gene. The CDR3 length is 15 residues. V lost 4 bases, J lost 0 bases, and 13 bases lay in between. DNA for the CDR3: TGCGCCAGCAGTGTCGGGACTCGGGGCTCCTACGAGCAGTACTTC. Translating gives CASSVGTRGSYEQYF.